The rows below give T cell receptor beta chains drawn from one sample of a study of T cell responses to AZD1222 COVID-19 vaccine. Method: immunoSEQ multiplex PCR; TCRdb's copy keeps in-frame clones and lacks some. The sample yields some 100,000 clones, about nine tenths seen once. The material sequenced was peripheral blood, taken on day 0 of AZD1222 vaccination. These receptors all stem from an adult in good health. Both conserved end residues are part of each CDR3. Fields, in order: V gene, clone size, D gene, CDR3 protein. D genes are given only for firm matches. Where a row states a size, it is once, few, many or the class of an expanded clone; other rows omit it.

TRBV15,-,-,CATSRGRPVGQPQHF
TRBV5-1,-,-,CASSKGGGSNQPQHF
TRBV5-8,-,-,CASTSAIVGDTQYF
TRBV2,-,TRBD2,CASRVTSGSGGEQFF
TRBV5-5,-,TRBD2,CASSRTSYEQYF
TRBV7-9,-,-,CASSLNMGTGELFF
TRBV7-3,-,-,CASSLTHGDKLFF
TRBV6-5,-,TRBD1,CAGGTGREAFF
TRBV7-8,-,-,CASSPPDMAGNQPQHF
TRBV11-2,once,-,CASNFRSGADTQYF
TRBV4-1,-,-,CASSQDRFSDTQYF
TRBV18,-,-,CASSPGSRGPYEQYF
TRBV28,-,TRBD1,CASRRDRGPDTQYF
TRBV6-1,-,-,CASSEVGINQPQHF
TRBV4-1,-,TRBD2,CASSPTGLAGGKLTHEQYF
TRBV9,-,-,CASSAGARGAVTEAFF
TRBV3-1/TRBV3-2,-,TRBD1,CASSTRWRGLGEAFF
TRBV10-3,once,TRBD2,CAISQTSGRASSYNEQFF
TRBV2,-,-,CASRPGRGNYGYTF
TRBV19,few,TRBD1,CASSTWTGEAFF
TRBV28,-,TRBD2,CASSLLAEINNEQFF
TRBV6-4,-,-,CASSETAFYNSPLHF
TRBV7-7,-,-,CASSLKVWVGEGYGYTF
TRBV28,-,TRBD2,CASSLARTSGRIEQFF
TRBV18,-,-,CASSLLREQFF
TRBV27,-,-,CASSFSSGAGQPQHF
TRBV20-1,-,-,CSARWGNTIYF
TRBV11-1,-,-,CASSLARGASGANVLTF
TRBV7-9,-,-,CASSLALQAFF
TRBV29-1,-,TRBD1,CSVGQGETEAFF
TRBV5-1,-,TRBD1,CASSLEGARGTYGYTF
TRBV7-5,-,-,CARSLALAGGPGEDEQFF
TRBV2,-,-,CASSDFSLGIQFF
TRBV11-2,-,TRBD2,CASSSGSGRKNNEQFF
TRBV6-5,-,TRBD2,CASGGLAGVDTQYF
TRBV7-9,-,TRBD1,CASSPKGQGLTGELFF
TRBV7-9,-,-,CASSRDSNQPQHF
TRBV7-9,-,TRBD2,CASSSTGTSGSNEQFF
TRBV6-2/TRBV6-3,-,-,CASSYSRQGGTGELFF
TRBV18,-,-,CASSPQRGRVNTEAFF
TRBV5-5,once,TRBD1,CASSYQGALGTGELFF
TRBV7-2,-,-,CASSGRDGNYEQYF
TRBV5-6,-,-,CASSSRSTYEQYF
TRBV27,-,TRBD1,CASSSGTGASVRYF